Listed here are 18 T cell receptor beta chains from one sample, sequenced in a study of technical replicates of blood from four donors. TCRdb's table, derived via immunoSEQ multiplex PCR, lists solely in-frame clones and lacks some. The table lists 85,000 to 100,000 clones, almost 96% of them singletons. Sequencing was performed on T cells isolated from PBMCs. Source of these receptors: a human donor in good health.

The genes are TRBV5-1 and TRBJ1-2; D perhaps matches TRBD1 (6 bases). The CDR3 is made up of 14 amino acids. Germline-derived CDR1 and CDR2 are SGHRS and YFSETQ. V was trimmed by 3 bases and J by 7 bases, leaving 16 bases between them. CDR3 sequence: CASSSQTGFGGYTF. Here the CDR3 DNA reads TGCGCCAGCAGCTCCCAGACAGGATTTGGTGGCTACACCTTC.

This chain connects TRBV2 to TRBJ2-7; 9 nucleotides line up with TRBD1. The CDR3 contains 15 residues. With 6 bases clipped from V and 4 bases from J, the junction kept 10 bases outside the gene matches. Germline V CDR1 and CDR2: SNHLY, FYNNEI. The CDR3 nucleotides read TGTGCCAGCAGGCAAACAGGGGGCGCGGGGTACGAGCAGTACTTC. Its protein is CASRQTGGAGYEQYF.

This rearrangement joins TRBV6-5 to TRBJ2-3, with a weak D call TRBD2 (6 bases). The CDR3 runs to 15 residues. The V end was cut by 0 bases, the J end by 3 bases, with 10 bases between. The germline gives CDR1 MNHEY, CDR2 SVGAGI. The CDR3 DNA sequence: TGTGCCAGCAGTTACTCGTGGAGGGGAACAGATACGCAGTATTTT. Amino acids: CASSYSWRGTDTQYF.

This chain joins TRBV2 and TRBJ1-4; a weak D match, TRBD1 (5 bases). Trimming shortened V by 3 bases and J by 16 bases, and 15 bases separated the two germline ends. This CDR3 contains 12 residues. Germline CDR1 reads SNHLY; CDR2 reads FYNNEI. CDR3 nucleotides: TGTGCCAGCAGTGATTGGAAAGGGGCAGAGTTTTTT. This sequence encodes CASSDWKGAEFF.

The chain employs TRBV27 and TRBJ2-7; TRBD1 matches 7 bases. The CDR3 totals 15 residues. Germline V gene sequence: CDR1 MNHEY, CDR2 SMNVEV (reference sequence). V gave up 5 bases and J gave up 4 bases; unmatched junction bases: 11. CDR3 DNA sequence: TGTGCCAGCAGTCTCAGACAGGGTAATGGGTACGAGCAGTACTTC. Protein product: CASSLRQGNGYEQYF.

The V call is TRBV19, the J call TRBJ1-5, with TRBD1 identical over 7 bases. This CDR3 comprises 15 residues. CDR1 and CDR2 from the germline V gene are LNHDA and SQIVND (reference sequence). The V segment lost 3 bases and the J segment 4 bases; nucleotides outside the gene matches: 6. CDR3 residues: CASSMRGTENQPQHF. The CDR3 bases are TGTGCCAGTAGTATGAGAGGGACAGAGAATCAGCCCCAGCATTTT.

V and J are TRBV5-6 and TRBJ1-5; D gene unclear. The V end was cut by 0 bases, the J end by 2 bases, with 3 bases between. Germline CDR1 is SGHDT and CDR2 is YYEEEE. CDR3 length equals 13 residues. This chain's CDR3 is CASSLVGNQPQHF. Written as DNA, the CDR3 is TGTGCCAGCAGCTTGGTCGGCAATCAGCCCCAGCATTTT.

The gene calls are TRBV25-1 and TRBJ1-5, with D tentatively TRBD1 (6 bases). V gave up 5 bases and J gave up 4 bases, with 9 bases separating them. This CDR3 has 13 amino acids. Germline lookup yields CDR1 MGHDK and CDR2 SYGVNS. CDR3 in DNA: TGTGCCAGCAGTCGAACAGGGAATCAGCCCCAGCATTTT. Translated: CASSRTGNQPQHF.

On this clone: It is unclear where the CDR3 begins or ends on the DNA, so no DNA is shown, and the CDR3 is as TCRdb lists it. The chain couples TRBV10-1 to TRBJ1-1; whether TRBD1, the table's D call, matches the DNA was not checked. The CDR3 length is 17 residues, termini included. Per the germline V gene, CDR1 is WNHNN and CDR2 is SYGVQD (reference sequence). CDR3: CASSESHFLAVNTEAFF.

V usage is TRBV18 and J usage is TRBJ1-1, with D possibly matching TRBD1 (5 bases). The germline gives CDR1 KGHSH, CDR2 LQKENI. The V end lost 2 bases, the J end lost 3 bases, and 7 bases lay between the germline ends. The CDR3 consists of 13 residues. The DNA for the CDR3 is TGTGCCAGCTCACCAGGGGCGTACACTGAAGCTTTCTTT. The encoded protein is CASSPGAYTEAFF.

This chain uses TRBV5-1 with TRBJ2-5; 9 bases match TRBD1. Germline V lookup: CDR1 SGHRS, CDR2 YFSETQ. The CDR3 consists of 15 residues. Trimming cost V 7 bases and J 0 bases; bases outside gene matches: 7. The CDR3 coding sequence is TGCGCCAGCGTTTCCGGGACAGGGTACCAAGAGACCCAGTACTTC. This codes for CASVSGTGYQETQYF.

The CDR3 loop is CASSFQGIGTEAFF. Written as DNA, the CDR3 is TGTGCCAGCAGTTTCCAGGGGATAGGCACTGAAGCTTTCTTT. This chain uses TRBV7-9 with TRBJ1-1, with a possible D match to TRBD1 (6 bases). The V gene's germline CDR1 is SEHNR and CDR2 FQNEAQ (reference sequence). V was trimmed by 6 bases and J by 4 bases, leaving 15 bases between them. The CDR3 is made up of 14 amino acids.

This chain links TRBV7-9 with TRBJ1-4; TRBD1 aligns across 8 bases. The CDR3 sequence is 15 residues long. Germline trimming cut 5 bases from V and 8 bases from J; bases unmatched to any gene: 10. Germline lookup yields CDR1 SEHNR and CDR2 FQNEAQ (reference sequence). The CDR3 DNA sequence: TGTGCCAGCAGCGAACAGGACAGGGTTGGAGAAAAACTGTTTTTT. This translates into CASSEQDRVGEKLFF.

The chain has TRBV5-1 and TRBJ2-7; 9 bases line up with TRBD2. Per germline, CDR1 SGHRS and CDR2 YFSETQ. V was pared by 1 base and J by 5 bases, with 4 bases of the junction left unmatched. There are 14 residues in the CDR3. The CDR3 here is CASSLSGRLHEQYF. CDR3 nucleotide sequence: TGCGCCAGCAGCTTGAGCGGGAGGCTCCACGAGCAGTACTTC.

The genes are TRBV7-9 and TRBJ2-6; maybe TRBD1 (6 bases). There are 16 residues in the CDR3. Trimming left V 3 bases short and J 0 bases short, with 9 bases between. CDR1 and CDR2 from the germline V gene are SEHNR and FQNEAQ (reference sequence). As DNA, the CDR3 is TGTGCCAGCAGCTTGGGGGCCGGCTCTGGGGCCAACGTCCTGACTTTC. Its protein is CASSLGAGSGANVLTF.

The chain carries TRBV9 and TRBJ1-1, with D uncertain. This CDR3 region has 15 residues. Germline lookup yields CDR1 SGDLS and CDR2 YYNGEE. The V and J ends lost 4 bases and 4 bases respectively, with 17 bases between them. Here the CDR3 reads CASSPAAGVGTEAFF. In DNA form, the CDR3 reads TGTGCCAGCAGCCCAGCGGCTGGGGTAGGCACTGAAGCTTTCTTT. The entire variable domain, with the rest obtained from reference TRBV9 and TRBJ1-1, is as follows: DSGVTQTPKHLITATGQRVTLRCSPRSGDLSVYWYQQSLDQGLQFLIQYYNGEERAKGNILERFSAQQFPDLHSELNLSSLELGDSALYFCASSPAAGVGTEAFFGQGTRLTVV.

V and J are TRBV10-2 and TRBJ2-1; D remains ambiguous. Germline assignment: CDR1 WSHSY and CDR2 SAAADI. This CDR3 is built from 15 residues. V was pared by 0 bases and J by 3 bases, with 9 bases between. As DNA, the CDR3 is TGCGCCAGCAGTGAGTCCGGAGCAAACTACAATGAGCAGTTCTTC. The encoded protein is CASSESGANYNEQFF.

CDR3 nucleotide sequence: TGTGCCAGCAGTGAACCTCGGGGGGGCGGAATGAACACTGAAGCTTTCTTT. Its protein product is CASSEPRGGGMNTEAFF. The chain carries TRBV6-1 and TRBJ1-1; D might be TRBD1 (6 bases). Germline V gene sequence: CDR1 MNHNS, CDR2 SASEGT. The CDR3 sequence is 17 residues long. Trimming took off 2 bases at V and 0 bases at J, with 16 bases between the two ends.